Each of the 2 T cell receptor beta chains below was sequenced from the same sample in a study of T-cell memory formation after mild COVID-19. In TCRdb, the 5' RACE reads were re-called with MiXCR into one record per CDR3 protein. The sample shows about 560,000 distinct CDR3 sequences, 15% to 20% of them seen only once. Sequenced sample: PBMCs or a T cell subset sorted from them (not recorded which). These TCRs come from an adult woman who had mild COVID-19 (a few samples of this study predate the infection). Cell type and time point are not known.

This CDR3 reads CSARDLLAVSYNEQFF. The CDR3 bases are TGCAGTGCTAGAGATTTACTAGCGGTCTCCTACAATGAGCAGTTCTTC. The chain couples TRBV20-1 to TRBJ2-1; 8 bases match TRBD2. This CDR3 comprises 16 residues. Germline V gene data show CDR1 as DFQATT and CDR2 as SNEGSKA (reference sequence). The ends lost 0 bases at V and 0 bases at J; junction bases unmatched: 4.

This clonotype was counted only a few times. The chain employs TRBV27 and TRBJ2-7, with D perhaps TRBD1 (6 bases). The CDR3 length is 13 residues. V lost 3 bases and J lost 4, with 10 bases in between. Germline CDR1 is MNHEY and CDR2 is SMNVEV (reference sequence). This chain's CDR3 is CASSFDRTYEQYF. In DNA, the CDR3 is TGTGCCAGCAGTTTCGACAGGACATACGAGCAGTACTTC.